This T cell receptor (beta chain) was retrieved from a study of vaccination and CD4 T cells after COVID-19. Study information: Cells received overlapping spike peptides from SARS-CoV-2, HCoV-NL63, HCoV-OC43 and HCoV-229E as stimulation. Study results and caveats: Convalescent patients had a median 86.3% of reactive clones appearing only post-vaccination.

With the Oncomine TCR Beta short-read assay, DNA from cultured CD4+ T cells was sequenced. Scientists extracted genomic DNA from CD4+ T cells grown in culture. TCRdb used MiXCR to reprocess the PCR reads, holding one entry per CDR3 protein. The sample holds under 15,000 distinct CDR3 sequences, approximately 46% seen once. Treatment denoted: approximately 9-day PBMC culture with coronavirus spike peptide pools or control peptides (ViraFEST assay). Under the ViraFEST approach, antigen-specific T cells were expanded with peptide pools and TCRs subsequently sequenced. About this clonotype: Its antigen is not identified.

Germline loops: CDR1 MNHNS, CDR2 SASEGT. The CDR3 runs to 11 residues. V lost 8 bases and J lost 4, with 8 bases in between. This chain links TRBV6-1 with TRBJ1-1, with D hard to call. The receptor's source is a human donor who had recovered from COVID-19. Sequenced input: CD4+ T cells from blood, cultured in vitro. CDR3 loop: CASGRTTEAFF. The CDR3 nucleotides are TGTGCCAGCGGAAGGACCACTGAAGCTTTCTTT.